The clone carrying this T cell receptor (beta chain) appeared a few times. The CDR3 has 13 residues. The ends were cut back, 4 bases at V and 2 bases at J, with 9 bases in the middle. A sample-barcoded 5' primer and a J-beta primer mix were used in a second PCR of about 7 to 12 cycles. TCRdb re-analysed the 5' RACE reads in MiXCR, keeping a single row per CDR3 protein. The sample gives 1.5 million to 2 million distinct CDR3 sequences, around half of which show up once; approximately 2.1% is in the top ten. The data derive from a study of blood T cells in healthy people across ages. Every donor contributed around 10 milliliters of peripheral blood by blood draw.

The V and J genes are TRBV12-3 or TRBV12-4 and TRBJ2-7; D ambiguous. What was sequenced was blood. The sequence came from a woman in her 40s in good health. CDR3 nucleotides: TGTGCCAGCAGTTCAAGGGTCACCTACGAGCAGTACTTC. Encoded protein: CASSSRVTYEQYF.